A single sample gave rise to the 9 T cell receptor beta chains below, sequenced in a study of identical twins. TCRdb itself ran the 5' RACE reads through MiXCR, one entry per CDR3 protein. The data show 250,000 or so distinct CDR3 sequences, approximately 8.3% seen once. These sequences were also reported in another study, on yellow fever vaccine responses in identical twins.

The sequenced sample consisted of CD8+ T cells sorted from blood. Every receptor here comes from a young woman in good health.

This clonotype was found many times. The V call is TRBV6-2 or TRBV6-3, the J call TRBJ2-1; TRBD1 matches 8 bases. With 2 bases clipped from V and 8 bases from J, the junction kept 8 bases outside the gene matches. This CDR3 is built from 15 residues. CDR1 and CDR2 from the germline V gene are MNHEY and SVGEGT. The CDR3: CASSYDDAGGHEQFF. CDR3 sequence (DNA): TGTGCCAGCAGTTACGACGACGCAGGGGGCCATGAGCAGTTCTTC.

This clonotype showed up many times. The chain is built from TRBV29-1 and TRBJ2-2; D unclear. The germline gives CDR1 SQVTM, CDR2 ANQGSEA. This CDR3 region has 17 residues. V lost 4 bases and J lost 1, with 19 bases in between. The DNA for the CDR3 is TGCAGCGTTGCCCCCGGTCGCGGTGATGGGAACACCGGGGAGCTGTTTTTT. As protein: CSVAPGRGDGNTGELFF.

This clonotype has a count of ten or more. This chain connects TRBV29-1 to TRBJ1-3, with a possible D match to TRBD1 (6 bases). Trimming removed 6 bases from V and 2 bases from J, with 11 bases in between. CDR3 length: 13 amino acids. CDR1 and CDR2 from the germline V gene are SQVTM and ANQGSEA. The CDR3 loop is CSVHDRTGNTIYF. The CDR3 coding sequence is TGCAGCGTACACGACAGGACTGGAAACACCATATATTTT.

This clonotype was detected many times. The chain joins TRBV12-3 or TRBV12-4 to TRBJ2-2; no clear D gene. The V end lost 3 bases, the J end lost 5 bases, and 7 bases lay between the germline ends. This CDR3 contains 13 residues. CDR3 residues: CASSFGYTGELFF. The CDR3 DNA is TGTGCCAGCAGTTTCGGGTATACCGGGGAGCTGTTTTTT.

This clonotype was observed a few times. V and J are TRBV7-3 and TRBJ1-1, with D tentatively TRBD1 (5 bases). Germline CDR1 and CDR2: SGHTA and FQGTGA. The CDR3 covers 14 residues. V lost 1 base, J lost 1 base, and 7 bases lay in between. CDR3 nucleotide sequence: TGTGCCAGCAGCTTAATAGGGGCGAACACTGAAGCTTTCTTT. This codes for CASSLIGANTEAFF.

This clonotype was seen only a few times. The J gene is TRBJ1-2, the V gene TRBV20-1; D is uncertain. The CDR3 covers 12 residues. Trimming pared 0 bases from V and 7 bases from J, leaving 9 bases between. Germline values: CDR1 DFQATT, CDR2 SNEGSKA (reference sequence). This chain's CDR3 is CSARDTESGYTF. CDR3 in DNA: TGCAGTGCTAGAGATACGGAGAGTGGCTACACCTTC.

The chain carries TRBV5-5 and TRBJ1-1, with unresolved D. Germline loops: CDR1 SGHKS, CDR2 YYEKEE (reference sequence). V was cut by 4 bases and J by 7 bases, with 17 bases left in between. CDR3 length: 14 residues. Written as DNA, the CDR3 is TGTGCCAGCAGCCTGACAAGGACCTGGTTTGAAGCTTTCTTT. It codes for CASSLTRTWFEAFF.

CDR3 nucleotide sequence: TGTGCCAGCAGCCAATCGCTTACGAACACCGGGGAGCTGTTTTTT. Its translation: CASSQSLTNTGELFF. The V gene is TRBV14, the J gene TRBJ2-2; D is ambiguous. V dropped 2 bases and J dropped 0 bases, with 7 bases sitting between them. CDR3 length equals 15 residues. The germline CDR1 and CDR2 sequences are SGHDN and FVKESK.

This clonotype has at least ten counts. V is TRBV12-3 or TRBV12-4 and J is TRBJ2-7; 7 nucleotides align to TRBD2. With 5 bases clipped from V and 2 bases from J, the junction kept 12 bases outside the gene matches. This CDR3 contains 16 residues. The CDR3 nucleotides are TGTGCCAGCAGTCCTACTAGGACTAGACCCCCCTACGAGCAGTACTTC. Its translation is CASSPTRTRPPYEQYF.